At least ten counts were recorded for the clone carrying this TCR beta chain. This record belongs to a study of blood T cell repertoires in COVID-19. Across the whole study: COVID-19 samples, acute and convalescent, were from the United States, Italy and Spain. The analysed material was cDNA or gDNA that came from T cells, B-cell-depleted T cells, or PBMCs.

V was trimmed by 5 bases and J by 0 bases, leaving 16 bases between them. Germline lookup yields CDR1 MDHEN and CDR2 SYDVKM. The CDR3 contains 16 residues. Assay used: immunoSEQ multiplex PCR; TCRdb lists only in-frame clones, some missing. The sample holds 300,000 to 450,000 clones, more than 75% seen once. The sample taken for sequencing was peripheral blood. This TCR derives from a human donor in a cohort sampled during active COVID-19. The rearrangement joins TRBV28 to TRBJ1-1; D is possibly TRBD1 (6 bases). Here the CDR3 DNA reads TGTGCCAGCAGTCAAGGACAGAGACGAGTGAACACTGAAGCTTTCTTT. Translation: CASSQGQRRVNTEAFF. The complete variable domain, with remaining parts taken from reference TRBV28 and TRBJ1-1, reads DVKVTQSSRYLVKRTGEKVFLECVQDMDHENMFWYRQDPGLGLRLIYFSYDVKMKEKGDIPEGYSVSREKKERFSLILESASTNQTSMYLCASSQGQRRVNTEAFFGQGTRLTVV.